This record covers a single TCR beta chain. Many counts were recorded for this clonotype. This receptor's antigen is unknown. An end of the junction does not agree with germline; a read error may underlie this. The sample belongs to a study of T-cell memory formation after mild COVID-19 (dated by TCRdb to about 2021). Some background on the complete study: Most TCR sequence clusters were specific to one of the two donors. The cohort comprised two young, previously healthy adult volunteers, one female and one male. Longitudinal TCRalpha and TCRbeta repertoire sequencing tracked T-cell clones expanding and contracting after mild COVID-19 in a couple of donors.

On the study overall, not on this receptor specifically: Clones contracting from day 15 to 85 had balanced CD4/CD8 phenotypes, while a second wave expanding from day 15 to 37 was biased towards CD4+. Contracting CD4+ clones were located mainly in the CM and EM memory subsets, whereas CD8+ clones were found to be enriched in EMRA. Only two mild cases were covered in the study, and larger cohorts including severe cases with pre-infection samples were considered necessary. The second-wave clones that peaked on day 37 were not confirmed to be SARS-CoV-2 specific. The detection of some responding clones in pre-infection memory suggests that pre-existing cross-reactive memory T cells joined the SARS-CoV-2 response.

Ficoll-Paque density gradient centrifugation was the method used to isolate PBMCs. Sequencing relied on an Illumina NovaSeq 6000. cDNA libraries for TCRalpha and TCRbeta were prepared by 5'RACE using constant-segment primers, with sample barcodes and unique molecular identifiers added. Trizol reagent was used to extract RNA from every sample. Libraries were amplified in two PCR steps, with a second sample barcode and Illumina TruSeq adapters added in the second step. Libraries were sequenced on an Illumina NovaSeq with 2 x 150 bp paired-end reads. Processing in the source paper ran as follows. Reads were demultiplexed and collapsed into UMI-guided consensus sequences with migec v1.2.7. Using mixcr v2.1.11, the UMI consensuses were aligned to TRA and TRB V and J templates and assembled into clonotypes. A clonotype was counted as expanded or contracted only when both edgeR and NoisET called the clonotype significant, with the noise models trained on biological replicates. edgeR calls used a false discovery rate-adjusted p below 0.01 and a log2 fold-change threshold of 1. As an exploratory analysis of dynamics, max-normalized trajectories of the 1000 most abundant clonotypes were examined with PCA combined with hierarchical clustering. The CD4 or CD8 phenotype of responding clones was assigned using the separately sequenced CD4+ and CD8+ repertoires. In-frame beta chains were kept once TCRdb had trimmed the public reads at Q25 with fastp and called clones with MiXCR. All rows with the same CDR3 protein become a single entry with the most common DNA and genes. The V and J calls and clone size come from TCRdb's table, not from the authors' own analysis. The sample table lists 200,000 to 300,000 distinct CDR3 sequences, 7.5% to 10% of them with a count of one. Clones ranked in the top ten supply approximately 20% of the sample.

The CDR3 starts with the cysteine, ends with the phenylalanine, and has 13 residues. The entry retains the CDR3 DNA only, 39 bases that are in frame from base 1. The germline V gene sets CDR1 to SGHRS and CDR2 to YFSETQ. This clonotype originated in a man between 18 and 29 years old who had mild COVID-19 (a few samples of this study predate the infection). The sample titles of this study are shuffled in the database, so cell type and time point are left out; the donor was told from shared clones. The sequencing sample was made of PBMCs or a T cell subset sorted from them (not recorded which). The V gene is TRBV5-1 and the J gene is TRBJ2-2, and perhaps TRBD1 as D gene, on 6 matching bases. The sequenced DNA is TGTGCCAGCAGTTTACAGGGCACCGGGGAGCTGTTTTTT. Its protein is CASSLQGTGELFF.